Listed below are T cell receptor beta chains from one sample, sequenced in a study of blood T cell repertoires in COVID-19. Data came from immunoSEQ multiplex PCR; TCRdb stores just in-frame clones and leaves some out. The table records over 75,000 clones, roughly nine tenths of them present only once. The specimen was peripheral blood. Source of these receptors: a man aged 60 to 75 with acute or convalescent COVID-19. Both conserved end residues are part of each CDR3. D genes are given only for firm matches. Clone size is given for some rows only: seen once, a few or many times, or a class if the clone is expanded.

clone_size: -; d_call: -; v_call: TRBV28; j_call: TRBJ2-3; cdr3_aa: CASSLLGAAPTDTQYF; cdr3_nt: TGTGCCAGCAGTTTATTGGGGGCAGCCCCCACAGATACGCAGTATTTT
clone_size: -; d_call: -; v_call: TRBV19; j_call: TRBJ2-3; cdr3_aa: CASSIGSGLRTDTQYF; cdr3_nt: TGTGCCAGTAGTATTGGCAGCGGGTTACGCACAGATACGCAGTATTTT
clone_size: once; d_call: -; v_call: TRBV19; j_call: TRBJ2-3; cdr3_aa: CASDRSGAETDTQYF; cdr3_nt: TGTGCCAGCGACCGTAGCGGAGCGGAGACAGATACGCAGTATTTT
clone_size: -; d_call: -; v_call: TRBV4-1; j_call: TRBJ1-1; cdr3_aa: CASSQGETEAFF; cdr3_nt: TGCGCCAGCAGCCAAGGAGAGACTGAAGCTTTCTTT
clone_size: -; d_call: -; v_call: TRBV14; j_call: TRBJ1-3; cdr3_aa: CASSQRRTLTGGRNTIYF; cdr3_nt: TGTGCCAGCAGCCAAAGAAGAACTTTGACAGGCGGACGAAACACCATATATTTT
clone_size: -; d_call: TRBD2; v_call: TRBV11-3; j_call: TRBJ2-1; cdr3_aa: CASSLGLAGGYHDNEQFF; cdr3_nt: TGTGCCAGCAGCTTAGGACTAGCGGGAGGATATCATGACAATGAGCAGTTCTTC
clone_size: -; d_call: -; v_call: TRBV5-6; j_call: TRBJ1-1; cdr3_aa: CASSSGHQNSEAFF; cdr3_nt: TGTGCCAGCAGTTCGGGACACCAGAACTCTGAAGCTTTCTTT
clone_size: -; d_call: -; v_call: TRBV7-6; j_call: TRBJ1-3; cdr3_aa: CASSLAPPDRSSGNTIYF; cdr3_nt: TGTGCCAGCAGCTTAGCCCCGCCTGACAGGTCCTCTGGAAACACCATATATTTT
clone_size: -; d_call: -; v_call: TRBV27; j_call: TRBJ1-6; cdr3_aa: CASSLRSRGGDSPLHF; cdr3_nt: TGTGCCAGCAGTCTACGTTCACGGGGGGGGGATTCACCCCTCCACTTT
clone_size: -; d_call: -; v_call: TRBV10-3; j_call: TRBJ1-2; cdr3_aa: CAISEAGTPYGYTF; cdr3_nt: TGTGCCATCAGTGAGGCCGGGACACCCTATGGCTACACCTTC
clone_size: -; d_call: -; v_call: TRBV20-1; j_call: TRBJ2-3; cdr3_aa: CSASRGRVDTQYF; cdr3_nt: TGCAGTGCTAGTCGGGGTCGGGTAGATACGCAGTATTTT
clone_size: -; d_call: -; v_call: TRBV28; j_call: TRBJ1-6; cdr3_aa: CASSFPGDLTSSPLHF; cdr3_nt: TGTGCCAGCAGTTTCCCTGGGGACCTTACTAGCTCACCCCTCCACTTT
clone_size: -; d_call: -; v_call: TRBV5-1; j_call: TRBJ1-4; cdr3_aa: CASRRTDNNEKLFF; cdr3_nt: TGCGCCAGCAGGCGGACGGACAATAATGAAAAACTGTTTTTT